The clone carrying this T cell receptor (beta chain) was counted at least ten times. Antigen unknown. From 300 to 400 ng of RNA, a library with molecular barcoded alpha/delta and beta/gamma adaptors was made. TCRdb ran MiXCR on the reads and lists one entry per CDR3 protein. The sample comprises 40,000 to 50,000 distinct CDR3 sequences, around 15% of which are singletons, and 30% rests with the top ten. The sample is drawn from a study of read filtering for tumor transcriptome and immune sequencing. Background on the study: Whole-transcriptome libraries were prepared after DNase treatment.

Study-level findings and limits: IR-seq captured clonotypes deeper and more reliably than RNA-seq. Without single-read clonotypes, shared clonotype proportions correlated more between IR-seq and RNA-seq.

Germline V gene sequence: CDR1 SGHVS, CDR2 FNYEAQ. The CDR3 totals 14 residues. Trimming left V 2 bases short and J 9 bases short, with 14 bases between. The chain has TRBV7-6 and TRBJ2-4, with D possibly TRBD1 on 5 matching bases. The source material was a population of CD138-negative cells sorted from bone marrow. This receptor was identified in a donor older than 35 with multiple myeloma. The CDR3 coding sequence is TGTGCCAGCAGCTTATCCAGGGTATCGACCATTCAGTACTTC. As protein: CASSLSRVSTIQYF.